Below, one TCR beta chain is given with its context. This specimen comes from a study of blood T cell repertoires in COVID-19. Only in-frame clones appear in the TCRdb table, and some are missing; sequencing was by immunoSEQ multiplex PCR. Counted here are 150,000 or so clones, roughly 79% occurring once; the ten biggest clones make up 2.5% to 3.5%. Living in roughly 23 US areas, the participants were between roughly 18 and 90 years of age. Donors of Cohort 3 who recovered were those that had two negative PCRs, clearance, or symptom resolution. CDR3 length equals 16 residues. The V end lost 1 base, the J end lost 1 base, and 12 bases lay between the germline ends. The V gene's germline CDR1 is SGHDT and CDR2 YYEEEE.

This receptor was taken from a woman between 50 and 59 years old who had recovered from COVID-19. The chain recombines TRBV5-6 with TRBJ2-4, with D possibly TRBD1 on 5 matching bases. Specimen: PBMCs or T cells enriched from blood (not recorded which). In nucleotides, the CDR3 is TGTGCCAGCAGCTTGAGAGGAGACAGTGCCAAAAACATTCAGTACTTC. Residues: CASSLRGDSAKNIQYF.